This T cell receptor beta chain was observed in a study of control samples from healthy donors and cancer patients. This CDR3 is 15 amino acids long. Per germline, CDR1 KGHSH and CDR2 LQKENI. V was shortened by 1 base and J by 2 bases, with 12 bases between the two germline ends. Assay: immunoSEQ multiplex PCR; the TCRdb copy retains only in-frame clones and omits some. The table records roughly 70,000 clones, approximately 80% of them present only once. Material: blood. The rearrangement links TRBV18 to TRBJ2-7; D could derive from TRBD1 or TRBD2 (7 bases each). The sequence derives from a man in his fifties in good health. CDR3 sequence reads: CASSPLQGGAYEQYF. CDR3 in DNA: TGTGCCAGCTCACCACTGCAGGGGGGGGCCTACGAGCAGTACTTC.